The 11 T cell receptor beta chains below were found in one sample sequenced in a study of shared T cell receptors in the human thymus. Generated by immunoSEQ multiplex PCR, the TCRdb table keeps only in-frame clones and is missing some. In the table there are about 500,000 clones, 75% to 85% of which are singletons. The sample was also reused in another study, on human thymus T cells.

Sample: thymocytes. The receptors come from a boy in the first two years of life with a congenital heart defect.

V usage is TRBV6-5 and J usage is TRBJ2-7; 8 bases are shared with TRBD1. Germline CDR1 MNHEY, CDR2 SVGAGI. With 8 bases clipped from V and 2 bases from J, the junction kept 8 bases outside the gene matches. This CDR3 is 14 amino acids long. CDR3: CASGGQGDPYEQYF. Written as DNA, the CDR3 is TGTGCCAGCGGTGGACAGGGAGATCCCTACGAGCAGTACTTC.

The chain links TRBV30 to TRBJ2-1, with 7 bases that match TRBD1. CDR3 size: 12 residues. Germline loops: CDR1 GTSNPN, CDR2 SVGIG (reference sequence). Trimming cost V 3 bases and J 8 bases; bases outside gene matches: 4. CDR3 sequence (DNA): TGTGCCTGGAGGTCCCAGGGGGATGAGCAGTTCTTC. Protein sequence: CAWRSQGDEQFF.

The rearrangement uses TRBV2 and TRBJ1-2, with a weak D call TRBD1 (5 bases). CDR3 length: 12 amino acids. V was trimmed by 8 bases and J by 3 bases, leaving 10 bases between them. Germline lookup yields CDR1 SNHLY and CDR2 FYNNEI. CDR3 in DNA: TGTGCCAGCTTTGGGGCCTACTATGGCTACACCTTC. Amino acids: CASFGAYYGYTF.

CDR3 nucleotides: TGTGCCAGCAGTTGCGGTTTCCCCGGGACAGGTCATAGCTCCTACAATGAGCAGTTCTTC. It yields the protein CASSCGFPGTGHSSYNEQFF. V gene TRBV28 combines with J gene TRBJ2-1; 8 nucleotides agree with TRBD1. J gave up 0 bases and V 4 bases, and 17 bases lay outside the gene matches. The CDR3 sequence is 20 residues long. The germline gives CDR1 MDHEN, CDR2 SYDVKM.

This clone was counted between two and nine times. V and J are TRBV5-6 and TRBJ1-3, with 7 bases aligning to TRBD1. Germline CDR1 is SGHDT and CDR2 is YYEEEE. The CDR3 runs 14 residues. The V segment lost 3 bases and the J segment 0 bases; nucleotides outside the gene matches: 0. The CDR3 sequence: CASSWTGSGNTIYF. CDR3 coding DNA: TGTGCCAGCAGCTGGACAGGCTCTGGAAACACCATATATTTT.

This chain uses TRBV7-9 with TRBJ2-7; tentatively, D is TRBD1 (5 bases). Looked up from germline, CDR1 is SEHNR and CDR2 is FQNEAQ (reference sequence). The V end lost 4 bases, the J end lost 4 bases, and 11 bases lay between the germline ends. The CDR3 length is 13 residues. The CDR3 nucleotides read TGTGCCAGCAGCTACAGGCTTCTTTACGAGCAGTACTTC. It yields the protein CASSYRLLYEQYF. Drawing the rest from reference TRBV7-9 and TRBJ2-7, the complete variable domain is DTGVSQNPRHKITKRGQNVTFRCDPISEHNRLYWYRQTLGQGPEFLTYFQNEAQLEKSRLLSDRFSAERPKGSFSTLEIQRTEQGDSAMYLCASSYRLLYEQYFGPGTRLTVT.

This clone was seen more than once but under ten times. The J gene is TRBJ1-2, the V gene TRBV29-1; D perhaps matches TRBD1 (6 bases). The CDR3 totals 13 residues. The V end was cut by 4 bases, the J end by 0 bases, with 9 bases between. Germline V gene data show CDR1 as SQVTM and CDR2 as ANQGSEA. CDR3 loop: CSVVPGANYGYTF. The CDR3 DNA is TGCAGCGTTGTCCCAGGGGCTAACTATGGCTACACCTTC.

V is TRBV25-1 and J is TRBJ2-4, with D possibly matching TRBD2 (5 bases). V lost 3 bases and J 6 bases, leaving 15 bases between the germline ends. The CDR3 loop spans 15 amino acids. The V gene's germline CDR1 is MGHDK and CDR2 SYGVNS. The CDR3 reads CASSDDHRGRNIQYF. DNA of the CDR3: TGTGCCAGCAGTGACGATCACCGAGGGCGAAACATTCAGTACTTC.

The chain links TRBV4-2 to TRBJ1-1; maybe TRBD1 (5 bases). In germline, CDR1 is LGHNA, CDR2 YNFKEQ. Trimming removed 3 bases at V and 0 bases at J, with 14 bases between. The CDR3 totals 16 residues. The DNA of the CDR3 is TGTGCCAGCAGCCAGGGCCCTGGGGCAATGAACACTGAAGCTTTCTTT. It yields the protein CASSQGPGAMNTEAFF.

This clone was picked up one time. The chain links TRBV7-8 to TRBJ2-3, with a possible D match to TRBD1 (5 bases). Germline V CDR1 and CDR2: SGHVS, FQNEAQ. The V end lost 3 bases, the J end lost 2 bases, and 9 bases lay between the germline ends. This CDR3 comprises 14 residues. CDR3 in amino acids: CASSLGQNTDTQYF. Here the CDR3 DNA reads TGTGCCAGCAGCTTGGGGCAGAACACAGATACGCAGTATTTT. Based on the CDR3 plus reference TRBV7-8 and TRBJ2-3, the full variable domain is GAGVSQSPRYKVAKRGQDVALRCDPISGHVSLFWYQQALGQGPEFLTYFQNEAQLDKSGLPSDRFFAERPEGSVSTLKIQRTQQEDSAVYLCASSLGQNTDTQYFGPGTRLTVL.

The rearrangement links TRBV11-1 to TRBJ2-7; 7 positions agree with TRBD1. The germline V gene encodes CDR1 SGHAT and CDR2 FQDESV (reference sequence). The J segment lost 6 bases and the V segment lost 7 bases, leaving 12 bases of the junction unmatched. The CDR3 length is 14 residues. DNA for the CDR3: TGTGCCAGCACCTTGGACAGGAACGCTTCCGAGCAGTACTTC. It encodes CASTLDRNASEQYF.